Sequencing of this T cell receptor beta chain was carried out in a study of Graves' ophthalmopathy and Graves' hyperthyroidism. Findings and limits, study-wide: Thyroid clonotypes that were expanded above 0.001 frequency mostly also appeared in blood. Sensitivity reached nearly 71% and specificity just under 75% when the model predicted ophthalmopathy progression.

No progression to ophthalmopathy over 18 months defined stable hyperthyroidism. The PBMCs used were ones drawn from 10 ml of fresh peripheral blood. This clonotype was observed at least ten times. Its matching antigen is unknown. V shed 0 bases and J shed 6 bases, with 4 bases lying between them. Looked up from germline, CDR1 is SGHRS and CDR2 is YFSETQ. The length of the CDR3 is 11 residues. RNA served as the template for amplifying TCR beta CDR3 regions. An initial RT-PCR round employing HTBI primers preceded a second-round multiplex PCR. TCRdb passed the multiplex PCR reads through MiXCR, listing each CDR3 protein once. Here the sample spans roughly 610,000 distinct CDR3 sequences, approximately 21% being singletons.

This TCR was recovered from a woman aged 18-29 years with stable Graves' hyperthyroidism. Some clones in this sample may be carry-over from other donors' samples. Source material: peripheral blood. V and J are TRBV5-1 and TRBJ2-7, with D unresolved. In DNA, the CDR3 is TGCGCCAGCAGCTTGGATCGCGAGCAGTACTTC. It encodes CASSLDREQYF.